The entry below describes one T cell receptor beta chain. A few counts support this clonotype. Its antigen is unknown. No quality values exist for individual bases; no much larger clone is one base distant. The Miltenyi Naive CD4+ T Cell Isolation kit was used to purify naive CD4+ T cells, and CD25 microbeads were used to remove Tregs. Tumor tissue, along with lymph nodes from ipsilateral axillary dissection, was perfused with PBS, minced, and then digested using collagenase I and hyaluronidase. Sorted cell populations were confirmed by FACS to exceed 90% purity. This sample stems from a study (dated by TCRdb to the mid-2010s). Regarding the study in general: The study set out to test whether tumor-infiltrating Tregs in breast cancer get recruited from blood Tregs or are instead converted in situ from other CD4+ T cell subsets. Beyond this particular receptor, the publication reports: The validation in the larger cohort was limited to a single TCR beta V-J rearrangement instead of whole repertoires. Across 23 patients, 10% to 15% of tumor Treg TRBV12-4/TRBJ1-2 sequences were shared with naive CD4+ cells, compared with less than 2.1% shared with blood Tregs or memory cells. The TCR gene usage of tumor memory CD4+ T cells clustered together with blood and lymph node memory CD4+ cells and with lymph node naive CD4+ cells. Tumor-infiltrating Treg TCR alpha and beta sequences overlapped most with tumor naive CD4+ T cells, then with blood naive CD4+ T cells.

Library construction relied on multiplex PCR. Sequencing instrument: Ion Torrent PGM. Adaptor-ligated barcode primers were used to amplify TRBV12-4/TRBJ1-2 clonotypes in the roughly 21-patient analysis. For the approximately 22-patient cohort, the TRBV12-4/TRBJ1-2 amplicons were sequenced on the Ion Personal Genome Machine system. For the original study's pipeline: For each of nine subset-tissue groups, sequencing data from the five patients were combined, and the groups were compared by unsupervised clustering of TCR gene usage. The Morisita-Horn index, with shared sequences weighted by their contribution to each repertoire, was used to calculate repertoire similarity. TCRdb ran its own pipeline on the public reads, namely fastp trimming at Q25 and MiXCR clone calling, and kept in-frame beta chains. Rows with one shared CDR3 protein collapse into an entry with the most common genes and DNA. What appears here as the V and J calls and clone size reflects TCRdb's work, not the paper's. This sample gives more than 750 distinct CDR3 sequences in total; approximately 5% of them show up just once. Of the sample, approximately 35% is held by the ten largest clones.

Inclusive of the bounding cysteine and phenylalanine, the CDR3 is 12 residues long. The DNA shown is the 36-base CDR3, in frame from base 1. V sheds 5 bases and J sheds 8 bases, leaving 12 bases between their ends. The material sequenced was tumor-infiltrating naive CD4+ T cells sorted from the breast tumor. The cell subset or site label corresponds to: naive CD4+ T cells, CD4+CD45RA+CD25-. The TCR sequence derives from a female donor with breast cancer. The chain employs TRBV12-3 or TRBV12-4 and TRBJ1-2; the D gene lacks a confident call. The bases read TGTGCCAGCAGTCCCGGGTTGGGCGGCTACACCTTC. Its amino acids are CASSPGLGGYTF.